This T cell receptor (beta chain) stems from a study of cytomegalovirus exposure and HLA in healthy donors. The study's findings and limits: Reportedly, diagnosis of cytomegalovirus status by the classifier showed high specificity and sensitivity.

In the case of this clone: Its antigen is still unknown.

Here immunoSEQ multiplex PCR was the method, and the copy in TCRdb shows in-frame clones only, minus some. The sample has around 150,000 clones; around 82% are singletons. The sample was PBMCs. This TCR was sampled from a man aged 25 to 40 in good health and CMV-seropositive.

The CDR3 DNA reads as TGTGCCAGCTCACCGGGGGGGACTGGAAACACCATATATTTT. It translates to CASSPGGTGNTIYF. V is TRBV18 and J is TRBJ1-3, with D maybe TRBD1 (5 bases). V shed 3 bases and J shed 2 bases, with 8 bases lying between them. From germline, CDR1 is KGHSH and CDR2 LQKENI. This CDR3 contains 14 residues.